The rows below give T cell receptor beta chains drawn from one sample of a study of control samples from healthy donors and cancer patients. Libraries were prepared by immunoSEQ multiplex PCR; TCRdb keeps only in-frame clonotypes and omits some of them. The table has 63,000 or so clones, around 82% seen once. Input material: blood. Receptor source: a man over 45 in good health. Each CDR3 is given with its conserved first and last residue. Each record gives: clone size, D gene, V gene, J gene, CDR3 DNA, CDR3 protein. The D gene is left open where the match is weak. Clone size is stated in some rows and not others, as once, few, many or a class when expanded.

clone_size: once
d_call: NA
v_call: TRBV5-1
j_call: TRBJ2-3
cdr3_nt: TGCGCCAGCAGCTTGGAGGGTAGCGGAGCAGATACGCAGTATTTT
cdr3_aa: CASSLEGSGADTQYF

clone_size: NA
d_call: NA
v_call: TRBV6-2/TRBV6-3
j_call: TRBJ1-2
cdr3_nt: TGTGCCAGCAGTTACCCCGAAGCTAACTATGGCTACACCTTC
cdr3_aa: CASSYPEANYGYTF

clone_size: NA
d_call: NA
v_call: TRBV15
j_call: TRBJ2-5
cdr3_nt: TGTGCCACCAGCAGAGATAAGTCCCAAATGCAAGAGACCCAGTACTTC
cdr3_aa: CATSRDKSQMQETQYF

clone_size: NA
d_call: NA
v_call: TRBV25-1
j_call: TRBJ1-2
cdr3_nt: TGTGCCAGCGTAGGCACCCGACACAGGGCCTATGGCTACACCTTC
cdr3_aa: CASVGTRHRAYGYTF

clone_size: NA
d_call: NA
v_call: TRBV5-5
j_call: TRBJ1-3
cdr3_nt: TGTGCCAGCAGCTGGTCCCGGGACGCAGGAAACACCATATATTTT
cdr3_aa: CASSWSRDAGNTIYF

clone_size: NA
d_call: TRBD2
v_call: TRBV13
j_call: TRBJ2-1
cdr3_nt: TGTGCCAGCAGCTTAGCGGGAGGTCGCTACAATGAGCAGTTCTTC
cdr3_aa: CASSLAGGRYNEQFF

clone_size: NA
d_call: NA
v_call: TRBV7-9
j_call: TRBJ2-7
cdr3_nt: TGTGCCAGCAGCTCCTACACCCAGAGACCCTACGAGCAGTACTTC
cdr3_aa: CASSSYTQRPYEQYF

clone_size: NA
d_call: NA
v_call: TRBV28
j_call: TRBJ1-3
cdr3_nt: TGTGCCAGCAATATGGGGGGAGGGGGAAACACCATATATTTT
cdr3_aa: CASNMGGGGNTIYF

clone_size: NA
d_call: TRBD2
v_call: TRBV7-3
j_call: TRBJ2-7
cdr3_nt: TGTGCCAGCAGCCTTACCAAGGGACTAGCGGGAGCTGACGAGCAGTACTTC
cdr3_aa: CASSLTKGLAGADEQYF

clone_size: NA
d_call: NA
v_call: TRBV7-7
j_call: TRBJ2-3
cdr3_nt: TGTGCTAGCAGCTCGTACGGAGATACGCAGTATTTT
cdr3_aa: CASSSYGDTQYF

clone_size: NA
d_call: NA
v_call: TRBV7-2
j_call: TRBJ1-1
cdr3_nt: TGTGCCAGCAGCTTAGGGAGGGTTACTGAAGCTTTCTTT
cdr3_aa: CASSLGRVTEAFF

clone_size: NA
d_call: NA
v_call: TRBV4-1
j_call: TRBJ1-1
cdr3_nt: TGCGCCAGCAGCCAAGATTACCCACTACCGAACACTGAAGCTTTCTTT
cdr3_aa: CASSQDYPLPNTEAFF

clone_size: NA
d_call: NA
v_call: TRBV9
j_call: TRBJ1-1
cdr3_nt: TGTGCCAGCAGCGTCCAGGGCCAGAACACTGAAGCTTTCTTT
cdr3_aa: CASSVQGQNTEAFF

clone_size: many
d_call: TRBD1
v_call: TRBV6-5
j_call: TRBJ1-5
cdr3_nt: TGTGCCAGCAGAGACAGGGGAAGTCAGCCCCAGCATTTT
cdr3_aa: CASRDRGSQPQHF

clone_size: once
d_call: TRBD1
v_call: TRBV10-3
j_call: TRBJ1-3
cdr3_nt: TGTGCCATCAGCAACGACAGGGTTGGAAACACCATATATTTT
cdr3_aa: CAISNDRVGNTIYF

clone_size: NA
d_call: NA
v_call: TRBV10-3
j_call: TRBJ2-1
cdr3_nt: TGTGCCATCAGTGCCACCGGGCCCCTCAACAATGAGCAGTTCTTC
cdr3_aa: CAISATGPLNNEQFF